This passage covers 9 T cell receptor beta chains from one sample sequenced in a study of blood T cell repertoires in COVID-19. Sequencing was performed with immunoSEQ multiplex PCR; in TCRdb, only in-frame clones are kept and a portion is missing. The sample lists 200,000 to 300,000 clones, about 89% occurring once. Sequencing used peripheral blood. These receptors came from a man in his forties who had recovered from COVID-19.

V and J are TRBV6-5 and TRBJ1-3; TRBD1 is a possible D gene (5 bases). Germline CDR1 reads MNHEY; CDR2 reads SVGAGI. V was shortened by 6 bases and J by 4 bases, with 16 bases between the two germline ends. This CDR3 has 15 amino acids. CDR3 coding DNA: TGTGCCAGCAGGCCACGGAGGGCAGGGGGAAACACCATATATTTT. It specifies CASRPRRAGGNTIYF.

The chain joins TRBV7-2 to TRBJ2-7; TRBD2 might be the D (5 bases). Germline CDR1 reads SGHTA; CDR2 reads FQGNSA. This CDR3 comprises 16 residues. V was clipped by 0 bases and J by 0 bases, with 12 bases between them. DNA for the CDR3: TGTGCCAGCAGCTTAGCGAGGAGCGGTCACTCCTACGAGCAGTACTTC. It specifies CASSLARSGHSYEQYF.

V gene TRBV18 combines with J gene TRBJ1-4; tentatively, D is TRBD1 (6 bases). This CDR3 region has 15 residues. V gave up 0 bases and J gave up 8 bases, with 13 bases separating them. Looked up from germline, CDR1 is KGHSH and CDR2 is LQKENI. CDR3 coding DNA: TGTGCCAGCTCACCACCCGACAGGTCTTCAGAAAAACTGTTTTTT. Translating gives CASSPPDRSSEKLFF.

The chain is built from TRBV5-1 and TRBJ2-1; 8 nucleotides match TRBD2. This CDR3 spans 13 amino acids. Germline V gives CDR1 SGHRS, CDR2 YFSETQ. Trimming took 4 bases from V and 15 from J; bases not matched to a gene: 12. CDR3 coding DNA: TGCGCCAGCAGCCCCTCCCCAAGCGGGGGTTTGTTCTTC. Its protein product is CASSPSPSGGLFF.

Only a few counts were recorded for this clone. The chain has TRBV30 and TRBJ2-1; 7 positions agree with TRBD2. This CDR3 is 16 amino acids long. Germline V CDR1 and CDR2: GTSNPN, SVGIG (reference sequence). Unmatched junction bases numbered 12, after V lost 2 bases and J lost 5 bases. The DNA of the CDR3 is TGTGCCTGGAGTCGGGGAGCGGGATTACGCGACAATGAGCAGTTCTTC. Its protein is CAWSRGAGLRDNEQFF.

The rearrangement joins TRBV5-1 to TRBJ2-7; tentative D call: TRBD2 (5 bases). Germline V gene sequence: CDR1 SGHRS, CDR2 YFSETQ. V was pared by 0 bases and J by 1 base, with 14 bases between. This CDR3 contains 16 residues. The CDR3 reads CASSLAPPTGSYEQYF. The CDR3 DNA is TGCGCCAGCAGCTTGGCCCCTCCGACGGGATCCTACGAGCAGTACTTC.

The chain employs TRBV6-5 and TRBJ2-7; 8 bases are a match to TRBD1. Germline CDR1 MNHEY, CDR2 SVGAGI. The CDR3 totals 12 residues. V gave up 3 bases and J gave up 6 bases; unmatched junction bases: 1. CDR3 region: CASSYGTGEQYF. The CDR3 nucleotides are TGTGCCAGCAGTTATGGGACAGGCGAGCAGTACTTC.

The gene calls are TRBV6-5 and TRBJ2-7; D is undetermined. This CDR3 is 14 amino acids long. CDR1 is MNHEY, CDR2 SVGAGI, per germline. Trimming shortened V by 3 bases and J by 3 bases, and 12 bases separated the two germline ends. CDR3 sequence reads: CASSYTSLDYEQYF. The CDR3 DNA is TGTGCCAGCAGTTATACTTCACTTGACTACGAGCAGTACTTC.

V is TRBV23-1 and J is TRBJ2-1; 7 nucleotides align to TRBD1. TRBV23-1 is classed as an ORF, of uncertain function. After removal of 4 bases from V and 3 bases from J, the junction contained 9 bases not matched to a gene. The CDR3 length is 16 residues. The CDR3 spells CASSPKNRGLYNEQFF. The DNA for the CDR3 is TGCGCCAGCAGTCCTAAAAACAGGGGCCTCTACAATGAGCAGTTCTTC.